Given below is one T cell receptor (beta chain) in context. V gave up 2 bases and J gave up 1 base; unmatched junction bases: 3. Germline V gene data show CDR1 as SGHRS and CDR2 as YFSETQ. The CDR3 runs 15 residues. The data originate from a study of blood T cell repertoires in COVID-19. Looking at the study overall: Some COVID-19 samples were acute and others convalescent; all came from the United States, Italy and Spain. PBMCs, B-cell-depleted T cells, or T cells were the source of the cDNA or gDNA that made up the material.

As handled by the study authors: Researchers report that nucleated cell counts were estimated from reference gene primer amplification. Profiled with immunoSEQ multiplex PCR; TCRdb holds only in-frame clones, not every one. V, J and clone size are those of that table, while D and trimming were read from the DNA. The sample holds about 110,000 clones, 86% seen once. This rearrangement joins TRBV5-1 to TRBJ1-1; 9 positions agree with TRBD1. The specimen was peripheral blood. This TCR came from a man aged 35 to 55 with acute or convalescent COVID-19. The DNA for the CDR3 is TGCGCCAGCAGCTTCACAGGGGGCAAGAACACTGAAGCTTTCTTT. It translates to CASSFTGGKNTEAFF.